These 2 T cell receptor beta chains were sequenced from one sample in a study of T cells in Graves' hyperthyroidism and ophthalmopathy. RNA transcripts yielded amplified TCR beta CDR3 regions. Researchers ran a first-round RT-PCR on the TCR CDR3 using the HTBI primer set. Each CDR3 protein gets one entry after TCRdb re-called the multiplex PCR reads with MiXCR. The table has hundreds of thousands of distinct CDR3 sequences, under 15% seen once. The sequencing sample was made of blood. Receptor source: a woman in her 30s with Graves' hyperthyroidism.

This clonotype was seen a few times. V usage is TRBV29-1 and J usage is TRBJ1-5; D is undetermined. Germline loops: CDR1 SQVTM, CDR2 ANQGSEA. Trimming removed 4 bases from V and 0 bases from J, with 10 bases in between. CDR3 length: 14 amino acids. Here the CDR3 reads CSVAVGSSNQPQHF. The CDR3, as DNA: TGCAGCGTTGCGGTTGGGAGTAGCAATCAGCCCCAGCATTTT.

This CDR3 reads CASSTRQTLSRNTEAFF. In DNA, the CDR3 is TGTGCCAGCAGCACGAGACAGACTCTAAGCAGGAACACTGAAGCTTTCTTT. V usage is TRBV7-8 and J usage is TRBJ1-1; tentative D call: TRBD1 (5 bases). The CDR3 has 17 amino acids. Germline loops: CDR1 SGHVS, CDR2 FQNEAQ. Trimming cost V 5 bases and J 1 base, with 20 bases left between them.